This is a list of T cell receptor beta chains from one sample in a study of T cells in Graves' hyperthyroidism and ophthalmopathy. TCRdb fed the multiplex PCR reads into MiXCR, producing one record per CDR3 protein. The sample records some 570,000 distinct CDR3 sequences, 12% to 15% being singletons. The specimen sequenced was blood. The receptors derive from a woman under 30 with Graves' ophthalmopathy. The CDR3 runs from the conserved cysteine through the conserved F or W. Each record gives: D gene, clone size, J gene, V gene, CDR3 DNA, CDR3 protein. D genes are given only for firm matches. Size tells how often a clone was seen (once, few, many) or the class of an expanded clone, and some rows leave it out.

D gene: .
clone size: many
J gene: TRBJ2-5
V gene: TRBV7-2
CDR3 DNA: TGTGCCAGCAGCCCCCAGGCGACAGAAGAGACCCAGTACTTC
CDR3 protein: CASSPQATEETQYF

D gene: .
clone size: .
J gene: TRBJ2-5
V gene: TRBV10-3
CDR3 DNA: TGTGCCATCAGTGAGTCGCGGGACCCACAAGAGACCCAGTACTTC
CDR3 protein: CAISESRDPQETQYF

D gene: .
clone size: many
J gene: TRBJ2-3
V gene: TRBV9
CDR3 DNA: TGTGCCAGCAGCCCACCATCTAGCACAGATACGCAGTATTTT
CDR3 protein: CASSPPSSTDTQYF

D gene: TRBD1
clone size: many
J gene: TRBJ2-2
V gene: TRBV7-6
CDR3 DNA: TGTGCCAGCAGCTTAGGGCAGGGGGCCTGGGAGCTGTTTTTT
CDR3 protein: CASSLGQGAWELFF

D gene: TRBD2
clone size: .
J gene: TRBJ2-3
V gene: TRBV27
CDR3 DNA: TGTGCCAGCAGTTTCTCCGCGGGAGTCGCAGATACGCAGTATTTT
CDR3 protein: CASSFSAGVADTQYF

D gene: .
clone size: .
J gene: TRBJ1-1
V gene: TRBV20-1
CDR3 DNA: TGCAGCTCGAAGGATCTTGGGGACACTGAAGCTTTCTTT
CDR3 protein: CSSKDLGDTEAFF

D gene: .
clone size: many
J gene: TRBJ2-3
V gene: TRBV11-2
CDR3 DNA: TGTGCCAGCAGCCCCAAGACTAGCACAGATACGCAGTATTTT
CDR3 protein: CASSPKTSTDTQYF

D gene: TRBD1
clone size: few
J gene: TRBJ2-1
V gene: TRBV9
CDR3 DNA: TGTGCCAGCAGCGTAGCCGGAGCCGGTGACTTACAGGGGGCCCGAAACCCCAATGAGCAGTTCTTC
CDR3 protein: CASSVAGAGDLQGARNPNEQFF

D gene: TRBD2
clone size: many
J gene: TRBJ2-1
V gene: TRBV6-2/TRBV6-3
CDR3 DNA: TGTGCCAGCAGTTACTCGAAGAACCTAGCGGGAGGCTACAATGAGCAGTTCTTC
CDR3 protein: CASSYSKNLAGGYNEQFF

D gene: TRBD1
clone size: few
J gene: TRBJ2-7
V gene: TRBV15
CDR3 DNA: TGTGCCACCAGCAGGCGGACAGGGCTTAGCTACGAGCAGTACTTC
CDR3 protein: CATSRRTGLSYEQYF

D gene: .
clone size: many
J gene: TRBJ1-3
V gene: TRBV6-1
CDR3 DNA: TGTGCCAGCAAGGCGGCTGGAAACACCATATATTTT
CDR3 protein: CASKAAGNTIYF

D gene: .
clone size: few
J gene: TRBJ2-1
V gene: TRBV25-1
CDR3 DNA: TGTGCCAGCAGTGTGTCACTAGGTAACAATGAGCAGTTCTTC
CDR3 protein: CASSVSLGNNEQFF

D gene: .
clone size: many
J gene: TRBJ1-2
V gene: TRBV6-1
CDR3 DNA: TGTGCCAGCACCCCCGGCGGGGCCGGCTATGGCTACACCTTC
CDR3 protein: CASTPGGAGYGYTF

D gene: TRBD1
clone size: many
J gene: TRBJ2-7
V gene: TRBV20-1
CDR3 DNA: TGCAGTGCCCGGAGAGCCCCGGACAGGTCCTACGAGCAGTACTTC
CDR3 protein: CSARRAPDRSYEQYF

D gene: .
clone size: many
J gene: TRBJ2-7
V gene: TRBV7-6
CDR3 DNA: TGTGCCAGCAGCCTGGGGGGAGTGGGGGCCCCCTACGAGCAGTACTTC
CDR3 protein: CASSLGGVGAPYEQYF

D gene: .
clone size: .
J gene: TRBJ2-1
V gene: TRBV20-1
CDR3 DNA: TGCAGTGCAAAACCTCCCGGGGCAGGTTACAATGAGCAGTTCTTC
CDR3 protein: CSAKPPGAGYNEQFF

D gene: .
clone size: few
J gene: TRBJ2-5
V gene: TRBV3-1
CDR3 DNA: TGTGCCAGCAGCCAAGATCTTGGCGGGGACGCTCAAGAGACCCAGTACTTC
CDR3 protein: CASSQDLGGDAQETQYF

D gene: .
clone size: many
J gene: TRBJ2-7
V gene: TRBV7-9
CDR3 DNA: TGTGCCAGCAGCTTATTGGACAGTGGCGAGCAGTACTTC
CDR3 protein: CASSLLDSGEQYF

D gene: .
clone size: many
J gene: TRBJ2-7
V gene: TRBV6-2/TRBV6-3
CDR3 DNA: TGTGCCAGCAGTTGGACAGAAGAGCAGTACTTC
CDR3 protein: CASSWTEEQYF

D gene: TRBD1
clone size: few
J gene: TRBJ2-5
V gene: TRBV6-2/TRBV6-3
CDR3 DNA: TGTGCCAGCCGGACAGGGGTGGGGGAGACCCAGTACTTC
CDR3 protein: CASRTGVGETQYF

D gene: TRBD1
clone size: many
J gene: TRBJ1-5
V gene: TRBV2
CDR3 DNA: TGTGCCAGCAGACTTTACAGGGGGCTTAGGAGCAATCAGCCCCAGCATTTT
CDR3 protein: CASRLYRGLRSNQPQHF

D gene: TRBD2
clone size: many
J gene: TRBJ2-1
V gene: TRBV7-6
CDR3 DNA: TGTGCCAGCAGCCCTCCCCCGAGGACTAGCGGGAGGGACGGTGAGCAGTTCTTC
CDR3 protein: CASSPPPRTSGRDGEQFF

D gene: .
clone size: few
J gene: TRBJ1-2
V gene: TRBV7-2
CDR3 DNA: TGTGCCAGCAGCGGGCCGGGAGGGTTCTATGGCTACACCTTC
CDR3 protein: CASSGPGGFYGYTF

D gene: TRBD2
clone size: many
J gene: TRBJ2-1
V gene: TRBV12-3/TRBV12-4
CDR3 DNA: TGTGCCAGCAGTTTCTGGGGACTAGCGGGAGTCAATGAGCAGTTCTTC
CDR3 protein: CASSFWGLAGVNEQFF

D gene: TRBD1
clone size: many
J gene: TRBJ2-3
V gene: TRBV5-1
CDR3 DNA: TGCGCCAGCAGCGTTGGGACAGGCCTACCCACAGATACGCAGTATTTT
CDR3 protein: CASSVGTGLPTDTQYF

D gene: TRBD1
clone size: .
J gene: TRBJ2-7
V gene: TRBV15
CDR3 DNA: TGTGCCACCAGCAGAGGGATCACCGGGACAGGGGTGCGCGAGCAGTACTTC
CDR3 protein: CATSRGITGTGVREQYF

D gene: .
clone size: few
J gene: TRBJ1-2
V gene: TRBV5-6
CDR3 DNA: TGTGCCAGCAGCTTCGGCAGAACCTATGGCTACACCTTC
CDR3 protein: CASSFGRTYGYTF

D gene: .
clone size: many
J gene: TRBJ2-1
V gene: TRBV5-1
CDR3 DNA: TGCGCCAGCAGCTTGGCTGCTAGCGAGAGCTCCTACAATGAGCAGTTCTTC
CDR3 protein: CASSLAASESSYNEQFF

D gene: TRBD2
clone size: many
J gene: TRBJ2-5
V gene: TRBV2
CDR3 DNA: TGTGCCACCAGTGACCGACTAGCGGGAGAGGGTTTAGAGACCCAGTACTTC
CDR3 protein: CATSDRLAGEGLETQYF

D gene: TRBD1
clone size: many
J gene: TRBJ1-1
V gene: TRBV30
CDR3 DNA: TGTGCCTGGAGCCCCGGGACAGGGGGTGGGTTCTTT
CDR3 protein: CAWSPGTGGGFF

D gene: TRBD2
clone size: many
J gene: TRBJ2-3
V gene: TRBV7-3
CDR3 DNA: TGTGCCAGCAGCTTACTAGCGGGGCCAGGGGATACGCAGTATTTT
CDR3 protein: CASSLLAGPGDTQYF

D gene: .
clone size: many
J gene: TRBJ2-7
V gene: TRBV12-3/TRBV12-4
CDR3 DNA: TGTGCCAGCAGTTTTGGAGGATTCTCCTACGAGCAGTACTTC
CDR3 protein: CASSFGGFSYEQYF

D gene: TRBD1
clone size: .
J gene: TRBJ1-6
V gene: TRBV6-4
CDR3 DNA: TGTGCCAGCAGCCCGACAGGGATGAATTCACCCCTCCACTTT
CDR3 protein: CASSPTGMNSPLHF

D gene: .
clone size: .
J gene: TRBJ2-7
V gene: TRBV27
CDR3 DNA: TGTGCCAGCAGGGCGACAGCCAGGACCTACGAGCAGTACTTC
CDR3 protein: CASRATARTYEQYF

D gene: .
clone size: many
J gene: TRBJ2-1
V gene: TRBV30
CDR3 DNA: TGTGCCTGGAGTGTACTTCGGGGGAACAATGAGCAGTTCTTC
CDR3 protein: CAWSVLRGNNEQFF

D gene: TRBD1
clone size: many
J gene: TRBJ1-1
V gene: TRBV29-1
CDR3 DNA: TGCAGCGTCCGGGACAGGGCCAACACTGAAGCTTTCTTT
CDR3 protein: CSVRDRANTEAFF

D gene: TRBD2
clone size: few
J gene: TRBJ2-3
V gene: TRBV14
CDR3 DNA: TGTGCCAGCAGTCTCCGACTAGCGGGGTTCACAGATACGCAGTATTTT
CDR3 protein: CASSLRLAGFTDTQYF

D gene: .
clone size: many
J gene: TRBJ2-7
V gene: TRBV28
CDR3 DNA: TGTGCCAGCAGTCACGGGACGGTCTACGAGCAGTACTTC
CDR3 protein: CASSHGTVYEQYF

D gene: TRBD1
clone size: .
J gene: TRBJ2-6
V gene: TRBV7-6
CDR3 DNA: TGTGCCAGCAGCTTAGGGACAGGCGCCTCTGGGGCCAACGTCCTGACTTTC
CDR3 protein: CASSLGTGASGANVLTF

D gene: .
clone size: .
J gene: TRBJ2-1
V gene: TRBV4-3
CDR3 DNA: TGCGCCAGCAGCCAGGGGGGTATGAGGGGCGGAGGGAATGAGCAGTTCTTC
CDR3 protein: CASSQGGMRGGGNEQFF

D gene: .
clone size: many
J gene: TRBJ2-7
V gene: TRBV27
CDR3 DNA: TGTGCCAGCAGTTTATCGGGTCAAGAGCAGTACTTC
CDR3 protein: CASSLSGQEQYF